This TCR beta chain was observed in a study of blood T cell repertoires in COVID-19 (TCRdb year 2020). Regarding the study in general: Samples from collaborators originated in the United States, Italy and Spain and spanned both the acute and convalescent phases of COVID-19. The material from the prospective study consisted of cDNA or gDNA derived from T cells, B-cell-depleted T cells, or PBMCs. Subjects who had been exposed to COVID-19, were actively infected with it, or had recovered from it provided the deeply sampled blood TCRbeta repertoires that made up the dataset. The repertoires were made available in a free public database intended to serve as a resource for research on the immune response to SARS-CoV-2. Samples came from the ongoing ImmuneRACE study (first 160 participants) plus 1,254 subjects from 6 global collaborators. A de-identified subject ID, COVID-19 status, age in years and sex were almost always included in the sample metadata. Where available, HLA class I and class II types were taken from metadata supplied by the sample provider and were not determined by assay-based typing. Findings and caveats that apply to the study as a whole: Clinical and demographic metadata were provided uncurated, with the amount varying by source and participant.

The immunoSEQ Assay, a bias-controlled multiplex PCR, was used to amplify TCRbeta CDR3 regions from genomic DNA. As for the authors' bioinformatics: The number of nucleated cells in each sample was estimated from the amplification of reference gene primers within the assay. Sequence reads were collapsed and filtered to measure the absolute abundance of every unique TCRbeta CDR3 rearrangement. For each sample, productive Simpson clonality was calculated as the square root of Simpson's diversity index across productive rearrangements. The table comes from immuneACCESS by way of TCRdb, which keeps in-frame sequences with V and J called. Part of the clones is missing from these tables; in studies checked, under half for an unresolved V gene and the rest for unknown reasons. V and J calls and clone size are given by that table; D and trimming were obtained from the DNA. The sample yields some 43,000 clones; about 81% were counted once. The ten biggest clones cover less than 4.5% of the sample.

The germline V gene encodes CDR1 SGHRS and CDR2 YFSETQ. Spanning cysteine to phenylalanine, the CDR3 consists of 15 amino acids. Only the CDR3 DNA stays, 45 bases, in frame from base 1. Trimming costs V 5 bases and J 5 bases, and their ends lie 16 bases apart. Concerning this clone itself: Its antigen is not yet known. It has no much larger one-base neighbor in the sample; base qualities were not kept.

The collaborating institutions used their own protocols to collect whole blood in K2EDTA tubes. For TCRbeta analysis, collaborators shipped samples in one of three forms: frozen whole blood, isolated PBMCs, or DNA extracted from either of those sample types. This clonotype was obtained from a man in his fifties or sixties with active COVID-19. Sequencing was done on a sample of peripheral blood. Recombination linked TRBV5-1 to TRBJ2-2, with the D gene too uncertain to name. The DNA reads as follows: TGCGCCAGCAGGCAACCGGGTTCTTTGACCGGGGAGCTGTTTTTT. It codes for CASRQPGSLTGELFF.